This paragraph reports one TCR beta chain. Its binding antigen is unknown. Per-base qualities were not stored, and no clone one base away is much larger. The sample comes from a study of blood T cell repertoires in COVID-19 (dated by TCRdb to 2018 to 2020). For context, the study as a whole: Collaborator samples came from the United States, Italy and Spain and covered acute and convalescent phases of COVID-19. Subjects who had been exposed to COVID-19, were actively infected with it, or had recovered from it provided the deeply sampled blood TCRbeta repertoires that made up the dataset. The prospective study material was composed of cDNA or gDNA derived from T cells, B-cell-depleted T cells, or PBMCs. Where available, HLA class I and class II types were taken from metadata supplied by the sample provider and were not determined by assay-based typing. Samples came from the ongoing ImmuneRACE study (first 160 participants) plus 1,254 subjects from 6 global collaborators. The sample metadata nearly always contained a de-identified subject ID, COVID-19 status, age in years and sex. A freely available public database, intended as a resource for researchers studying the immune response to SARS-CoV-2, is where the repertoires were released.

There are 14 amino acids in the CDR3, from cysteine to phenylalanine inclusive. Only the CDR3 region is kept as DNA, spanning 42 bases read in frame from base 1. V and J are truncated by 4 bases and 3 bases respectively, leaving an intervening sequence of 12 bases. The germline V gene specifies LGHNT as CDR1 and FRNRAP as CDR2. TCRbeta CDR3 regions were amplified from genomic DNA by means of the immunoSEQ Assay, a bias-controlled multiplex PCR. Per the source publication's procedure: Within the assay, amplification of reference gene primers was used to estimate how many nucleated cells each sample contained. To quantify the absolute abundance of each unique TCRbeta CDR3 rearrangement, sequence reads were collapsed and filtered. For each sample, productive Simpson clonality was calculated as the square root of Simpson's diversity index across productive rearrangements. This immuneACCESS table, as held by TCRdb, lists in-frame sequences with V and J called but not all clones. Of the missing ones, under half trace to an unresolved V gene in checked studies; the others have no known cause. That table supplies the V and J calls and clone size; D and trimming were determined from the DNA. In all, the sample holds 450,000 to 600,000 clones, and roughly nine tenths of those were seen once. Jointly, the top ten make up 0.7% of the sample.

Participants in the prospective study were enrolled through a virtual design, were aged 18 to 89 years, and lived in under 25 United States geographic areas. To assign participants to cohorts, the prospective study relied on clinical history that participants themselves reported in a screening survey and a study questionnaire. Recovered participants in ImmuneRACE Cohort 3 were defined as having two consecutive negative NP/OP PCR tests, clearance from a healthcare professional, or resolution of symptoms. In the prospective study, mobile phlebotomists collected whole blood, serum and a nasopharyngeal or oropharyngeal swab from each participant. Prospective study participants could optionally give additional blood draws and questionnaires over a roughly two-month period. Prospective study blood samples were shipped either frozen or at room temperature before DNA extraction. The paper as a whole reports these results and caveats: Clinical and demographic metadata were provided uncurated, with the amount varying by source and participant.

The chain is assembled from TRBV12-5 and TRBJ1-1; the D segment could be TRBD1, given 5 matching bases. The sequencing input was PBMCs or T cells enriched from blood (not recorded which). The receptor's source is a woman younger than 30 who had recovered from COVID-19. The CDR3 sequence is CASGSLDRYTEAFF. DNA sequence: TGTGCTAGTGGTTCCCTAGACAGATACACTGAAGCTTTCTTT.